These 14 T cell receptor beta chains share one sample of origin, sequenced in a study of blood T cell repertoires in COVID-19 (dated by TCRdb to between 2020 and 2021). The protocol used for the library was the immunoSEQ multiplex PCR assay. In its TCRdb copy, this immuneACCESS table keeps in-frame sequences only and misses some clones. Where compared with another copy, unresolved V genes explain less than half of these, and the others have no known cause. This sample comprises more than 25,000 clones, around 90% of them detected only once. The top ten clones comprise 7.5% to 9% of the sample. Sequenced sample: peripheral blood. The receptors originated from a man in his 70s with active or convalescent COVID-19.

The CDR3 region is CASSEGQGQKLFF. DNA for the CDR3: TGTGCCAGCAGTGAGGGGCAGGGGCAAAAACTGTTTTTT. The rearrangement uses TRBV6-1 and TRBJ1-4; D is perhaps TRBD1 (6 bases). Trimming took 3 bases from V and 9 from J, leaving 11 bases between them. The V gene's germline CDR1 is MNHNS and CDR2 SASEGT. The CDR3 consists of 13 residues.

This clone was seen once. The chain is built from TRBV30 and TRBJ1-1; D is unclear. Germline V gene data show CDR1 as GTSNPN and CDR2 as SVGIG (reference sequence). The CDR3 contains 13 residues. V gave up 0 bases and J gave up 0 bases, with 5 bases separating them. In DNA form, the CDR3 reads TGTGCCTGGAGTGTAGCGGTGAACACTGAAGCTTTCTTT. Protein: CAWSVAVNTEAFF.

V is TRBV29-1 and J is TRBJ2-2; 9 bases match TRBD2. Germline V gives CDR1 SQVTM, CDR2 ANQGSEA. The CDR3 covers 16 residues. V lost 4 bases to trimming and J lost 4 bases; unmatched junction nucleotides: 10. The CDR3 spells CSVVERAAGGTGELFF. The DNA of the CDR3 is TGCAGCGTTGTGGAAAGGGCAGCGGGGGGCACCGGGGAGCTGTTTTTT.

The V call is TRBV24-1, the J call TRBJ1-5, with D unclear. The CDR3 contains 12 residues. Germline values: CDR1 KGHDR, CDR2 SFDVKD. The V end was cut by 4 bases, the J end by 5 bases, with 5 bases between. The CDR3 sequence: CATSERDQPQHF. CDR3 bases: TGTGCCACCAGTGAGCGGGATCAGCCCCAGCATTTT.

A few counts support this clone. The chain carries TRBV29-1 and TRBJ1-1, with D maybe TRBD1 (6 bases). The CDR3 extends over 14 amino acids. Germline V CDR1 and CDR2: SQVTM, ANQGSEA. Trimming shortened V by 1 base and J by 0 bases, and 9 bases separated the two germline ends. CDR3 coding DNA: TGCAGCGTTGAAGGTCGGACAGTGAACACTGAAGCTTTCTTT. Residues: CSVEGRTVNTEAFF.

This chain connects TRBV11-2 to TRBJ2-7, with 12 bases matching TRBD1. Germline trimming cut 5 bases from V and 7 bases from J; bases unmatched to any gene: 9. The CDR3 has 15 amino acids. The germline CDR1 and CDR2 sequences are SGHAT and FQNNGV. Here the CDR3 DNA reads TGTGCCAGCAGCACGCCTGGGACAGGGGGCGTTGAGCAGTACGTC. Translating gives CASSTPGTGGVEQYV.

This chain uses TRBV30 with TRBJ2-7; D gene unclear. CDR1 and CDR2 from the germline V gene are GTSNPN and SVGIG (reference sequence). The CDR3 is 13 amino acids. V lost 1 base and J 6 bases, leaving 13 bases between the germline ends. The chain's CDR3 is CAWSGSREAEQYV. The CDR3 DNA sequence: TGTGCCTGGAGTGGGTCTAGAGAGGCCGAGCAGTACGTC.

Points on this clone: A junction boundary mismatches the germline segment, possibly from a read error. The chain's CDR3 is CASSEGVREVRYRYTF. CDR3 nucleotides: TGTGCCAGCAGTGAAGGGGTCAGGGAGGTTCGCTATCGCTACACCTTC. V gene TRBV6-1 combines with J gene TRBJ1-2; tentative D call: TRBD1 (5 bases). CDR1 and CDR2 (germline): MNHNS, SASEGT. This CDR3 has 16 residues.

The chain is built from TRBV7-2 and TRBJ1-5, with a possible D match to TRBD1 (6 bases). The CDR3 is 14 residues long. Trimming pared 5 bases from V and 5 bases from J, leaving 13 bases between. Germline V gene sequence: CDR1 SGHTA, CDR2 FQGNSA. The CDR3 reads CASSNRDIDQPQHF. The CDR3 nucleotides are TGTGCCAGCAGCAACCGGGACATTGATCAGCCCCAGCATTTT.

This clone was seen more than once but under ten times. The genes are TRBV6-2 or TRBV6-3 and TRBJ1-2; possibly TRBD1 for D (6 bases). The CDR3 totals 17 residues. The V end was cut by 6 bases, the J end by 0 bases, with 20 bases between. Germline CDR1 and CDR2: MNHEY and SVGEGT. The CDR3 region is CASSPSQGILSNYGYTF. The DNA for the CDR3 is TGTGCCAGCAGCCCTTCACAGGGAATCCTCTCTAACTATGGCTACACCTTC.

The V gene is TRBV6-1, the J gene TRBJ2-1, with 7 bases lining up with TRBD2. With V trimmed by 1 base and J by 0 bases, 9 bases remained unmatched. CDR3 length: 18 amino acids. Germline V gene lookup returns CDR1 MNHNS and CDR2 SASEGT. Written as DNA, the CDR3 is TGTGCCAGCAGTGAAGTGGCTAGCGGAATAGTCTCCTACAATGAGCAGTTCTTC. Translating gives CASSEVASGIVSYNEQFF.

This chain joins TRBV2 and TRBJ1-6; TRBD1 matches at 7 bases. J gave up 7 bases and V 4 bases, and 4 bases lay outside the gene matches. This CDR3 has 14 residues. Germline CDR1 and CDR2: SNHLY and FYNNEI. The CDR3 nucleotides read TGTGCCAGCAGTGTCCTGACAGGGAATTCACCCCTCCACTTT. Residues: CASSVLTGNSPLHF.

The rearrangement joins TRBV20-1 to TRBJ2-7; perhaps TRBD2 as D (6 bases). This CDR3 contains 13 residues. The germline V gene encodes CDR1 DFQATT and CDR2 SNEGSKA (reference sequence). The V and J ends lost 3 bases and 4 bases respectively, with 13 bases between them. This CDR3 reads CSASPRDWYEQYF. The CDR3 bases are TGCAGTGCTAGTCCCAGGGACTGGTACGAGCAGTACTTC.

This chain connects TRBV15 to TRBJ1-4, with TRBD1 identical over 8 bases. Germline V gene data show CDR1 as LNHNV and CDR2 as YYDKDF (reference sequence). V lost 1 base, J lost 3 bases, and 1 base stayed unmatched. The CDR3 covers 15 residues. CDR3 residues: CATSRVRGPNEKLFF. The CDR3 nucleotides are TGTGCCACCAGCAGAGTCAGGGGGCCTAATGAAAAACTGTTTTTT.